This is a list of T cell receptor beta chains from one sample in a study of T cells in Graves' hyperthyroidism and ophthalmopathy. Using its own MiXCR run on the multiplex PCR reads, TCRdb lists one record per CDR3 protein. The table lists 500,000 or so distinct CDR3 sequences, roughly 15% of them singletons, with approximately 32% in the top ten. The sample taken for sequencing was blood. The receptors come from a woman aged 25-40 years with Graves' ophthalmopathy. Both conserved end residues are part of each CDR3. D genes are given only for firm matches. Clone size, where shown, is once, few, many, or a class for clones that have expanded.

j_call v_call d_call clone_size cdr3_aa cdr3_nt
TRBJ2-1 TRBV6-2/TRBV6-3 - - CASSYSRTPLNEQFF TGTGCCAGCAGTTACTCGAGGACACCACTGAATGAGCAGTTCTTC
TRBJ2-1 TRBV5-5 TRBD1 few CASSLTGVQNEQFF TGTGCCAGCAGCTTGACAGGGGTCCAAAATGAGCAGTTCTTC
TRBJ1-2 TRBV20-1 - few CSARDKSLHGYTF TGCAGTGCTAGAGATAAGTCTCTCCATGGCTACACCTTC
TRBJ2-1 TRBV5-1 - many CASSLWGLTAFF TGCGCCAGCAGCTTGTGGGGTCTTACGGCGTTCTTC
TRBJ1-2 TRBV5-1 TRBD1 many CASSLGQGANYGYTF TGCGCCAGCAGCTTGGGACAGGGGGCTAACTATGGCTACACCTTC
TRBJ1-1 TRBV11-2 TRBD1 - CASSFYRGRPGPRHNTEAFF TGTGCCAGCAGCTTTTACAGGGGGAGGCCGGGCCCACGCCACAACACTGAAGCTTTCTTT
TRBJ2-4 TRBV11-2 - few CASSLPLGTGGAKNIQYF TGTGCCAGCAGCTTACCCCTGGGTACCGGGGGAGCCAAAAACATTCAGTACTTC
TRBJ2-5 TRBV28 - many CASSSVVRAGGIFYF TGTGCCAGCAGTTCGGTCGTTCGGGCAGGGGGGATTTTTTACTTC
TRBJ2-2 TRBV7-2 - many CASSLELGGIGELFF TGTGCCAGCAGCTTAGAACTAGGGGGTATCGGGGAGCTGTTTTTT
TRBJ2-1 TRBV7-9 TRBD2 many CASSFSGGRDEQFF TGTGCCAGCAGCTTTTCGGGGGGGAGGGATGAGCAGTTCTTC
TRBJ1-1 TRBV20-1 - many CSARDPTGGFNTEAFF TGCAGTGCTAGAGATCCTACAGGCGGATTTAACACTGAAGCTTTCTTT
TRBJ2-1 TRBV24-1 - many CATSDHRTGRGSYNEQFF TGTGCCACCAGTGATCATAGGACGGGCCGGGGCTCCTACAATGAGCAGTTCTTC
TRBJ2-1 TRBV19 - - CASSIAGSRIDEQFF TGTGCCAGTAGTATAGCGGGGAGTCGTATCGATGAGCAGTTCTTC
TRBJ2-7 TRBV7-2 TRBD2 many CASSSRTSGRPYEQYF TGTGCCAGCAGCTCCAGGACTAGCGGGAGGCCCTACGAGCAGTACTTC
TRBJ2-1 TRBV11-3 - few CASSQATGYNEQFF TGTGCCAGCAGCCAAGCGACTGGATACAATGAGCAGTTCTTC
TRBJ2-7 TRBV5-4 TRBD2 - CASSLASGRGEQYF TGTGCCAGCAGCTTGGCTAGCGGGAGGGGCGAGCAGTACTTC
TRBJ1-2 TRBV6-1 - few CASSGGLDGYTF TGTGCCAGCAGTGGAGGGCTAGATGGCTACACCTTC
TRBJ1-2 TRBV12-3/TRBV12-4 TRBD1 many CASGEQGYYGYTF TGTGCCAGCGGGGAACAGGGGTACTATGGCTACACCTTC
TRBJ1-2 TRBV7-2 - many CASSSATVRGAHLGYTF TGTGCCAGCAGCTCCGCGACCGTGAGGGGCGCTCATCTTGGCTACACCTTC
TRBJ2-7 TRBV30 TRBD1 - CAWSETGGNYEQYF TGTGCCTGGAGTGAGACAGGGGGCAATTACGAGCAGTACTTC
TRBJ1-4 TRBV9 - - CASSEEGIATNEKLFF TGTGCCAGCAGTGAGGAGGGGATAGCAACTAATGAAAAACTGTTTTTT
TRBJ2-1 TRBV20-1 - many CSARLGRLSDEQFF TGCAGTGCTCGACTCGGGCGGCTTAGCGATGAGCAGTTCTTC
TRBJ2-3 TRBV20-1 TRBD2 - CSARSGTSDYTDTQYF TGCAGTGCTAGATCGGGGACTAGCGATTACACAGATACGCAGTATTTT
TRBJ2-1 TRBV7-9 - - CASSSAYNEQFF TGTGCCAGCAGCTCGGCTTACAATGAGCAGTTCTTC
TRBJ1-6 TRBV12-3/TRBV12-4 - many CASSLISQELNSPLHF TGTGCCAGCAGTTTAATCTCACAGGAACTTAATTCACCCCTCCACTTT
TRBJ2-3 TRBV4-2 TRBD2 - CASSQVLLAGEDTQYF TGTGCCAGCAGCCAAGTGTTACTAGCGGGAGAAGATACGCAGTATTTT
TRBJ2-7 TRBV5-8 - many CASSFRTAQYYEQYF TGTGCCAGCAGCTTCCGGACAGCCCAATACTACGAGCAGTACTTC
TRBJ2-3 TRBV27 - many CASMVSSLTDTQYF TGTGCCAGCATGGTCTCTAGTCTCACAGATACGCAGTATTTT
TRBJ1-1 TRBV15 - few CATSRERMNTEAFF TGTGCCACCAGCAGAGAACGGATGAACACTGAAGCTTTCTTT
TRBJ2-1 TRBV3-1 TRBD2 many CASSRGLAGTYNEQFF TGTGCCAGCAGCCGTGGACTAGCGGGCACCTACAATGAGCAGTTCTTC
TRBJ2-4 TRBV20-1 TRBD2 many CSARDGVAGRNIQYF TGCAGTGCTAGAGATGGGGTAGCGGGGAGGAACATTCAGTACTTC
TRBJ2-5 TRBV4-3 - - CASSQDWAGAIQETQYF TGCGCCAGCAGCCAAGATTGGGCAGGGGCTATTCAAGAGACCCAGTACTTC
TRBJ2-1 TRBV3-1 - - CASSRDRGAYNEQFF TGTGCCAGCAGCAGAGACAGAGGAGCCTACAATGAGCAGTTCTTC
TRBJ2-7 TRBV27 - - CASSFSSPNTYEQYF TGTGCCAGCAGTTTCAGTAGCCCCAATACATACGAGCAGTACTTC
TRBJ2-7 TRBV2 - - CASLSVGEQYF TGTGCCAGCCTGAGCGTGGGGGAGCAGTACTTC
TRBJ1-4 TRBV24-1 - - CATSKGSNEKLFF TGTGCCACCAGTAAGGGCAGTAATGAAAAACTGTTTTTT
TRBJ2-7 TRBV20-1 TRBD1 many CSARRGTGGSYEQYF TGCAGTGCTAGAAGAGGGACAGGGGGGTCCTACGAGCAGTACTTC
TRBJ2-1 TRBV7-9 TRBD1 - CASSQGDRNYNEQFF TGTGCCAGCAGCCAAGGGGACAGAAACTACAATGAGCAGTTCTTC
TRBJ2-7 TRBV30 - many CAWSEVGMGYEQYF TGTGCCTGGAGTGAGGTGGGAATGGGATACGAGCAGTACTTC
TRBJ2-1 TRBV29-1 - few CSVDFNGGDEQFF TGCAGCGTTGATTTCAACGGCGGGGATGAGCAGTTCTTC
TRBJ2-2 TRBV6-2/TRBV6-3 - - CASHYTTGELFF TGTGCCAGCCATTACACCACCGGGGAGCTGTTTTTT
TRBJ2-7 TRBV6-1 - - CASDQRTNYEQYF TGTGCCAGTGACCAGCGTACGAATTACGAGCAGTACTTC
TRBJ2-7 TRBV27 - few CASSFGTLGEQYF TGTGCCAGCAGTTTCGGGACGCTGGGGGAGCAGTACTTC
TRBJ2-7 TRBV6-1 - many CASRGLESYEQYF TGTGCCAGCAGGGGACTGGAGTCCTACGAGCAGTACTTC
TRBJ2-5 TRBV9 TRBD2 once CASSRSSGMGTSTQYF TGTGCCAGCAGCCGATCTAGCGGGATGGGGACAAGTACCCAGTACTTC